One sample yielded the 24 T cell receptor beta chains listed below, sequenced in a study of T cell responses to AZD1222 COVID-19 vaccine. Sequenced by immunoSEQ multiplex PCR; TCRdb stores in-frame clones only, minus some. This table holds around 160,000 clones, roughly nine tenths found once. The sample consisted of peripheral blood, taken 28 days after the second AZD1222 dose. The receptors come from an adult who received the AZD1222 COVID-19 vaccine.

This clone occurred once. CDR3 coding DNA: TGTGCCAGCAGCTTCCCCTTGGGGACCAAAAACATTCAGTACTTC. Its translation is CASSFPLGTKNIQYF. This chain uses TRBV7-2 with TRBJ2-4, with D hard to call. The CDR3 has 15 residues. Per the germline V gene, CDR1 is SGHTA and CDR2 is FQGNSA. Between the trimmed V and J ends, which lost 3 bases and 2 bases, there was a span of 11 bases. The full variable domain, with the rest looked up from reference TRBV7-2 and TRBJ2-4, is GAGVSQSPSNKVTEKGKDVELRCDPISGHTALYWYRQSLGQGLEFLIYFQGNSAPDKSGLPSDRFSAERTGGSVSTLTIQRTQQEDSAVYLCASSFPLGTKNIQYFGAGTRLSVL.

The rearrangement links TRBV4-3 to TRBJ1-6, with D hard to call. Germline lookup yields CDR1 LGHNA and CDR2 YSLEER. Trimming stripped 0 bases from V and 8 bases from J, with 11 bases between. This CDR3 contains 15 residues. CDR3 amino acids: CASSQDWRVDSPLHF. The CDR3 nucleotides are TGCGCCAGCAGCCAAGATTGGCGGGTTGATTCACCCCTCCACTTT.

The V and J genes are TRBV4-2 and TRBJ1-2, with TRBD1 matching 7 bases. The ends lost 0 bases at V and 4 bases at J; junction bases unmatched: 8. The CDR3 runs 16 residues. Germline loops: CDR1 LGHNA, CDR2 YNFKEQ. The CDR3 DNA follows: TGTGCCAGCAGCCAAGACGACAGGGACTCCCCCTATGGCTACACCTTC. This codes for CASSQDDRDSPYGYTF.

The sample holds a few counts of this clone. The chain employs TRBV27 and TRBJ1-4, with 8 bases lining up with TRBD1. Germline V CDR1 and CDR2: MNHEY, SMNVEV (reference sequence). V lost 7 bases and J lost 7; bases outside the gene matches: 8. This CDR3 spans 14 amino acids. The CDR3 sequence: CASNRQGASEKLFF. CDR3 in DNA: TGTGCCAGCAACCGCCAGGGGGCGTCTGAAAAACTGTTTTTT.

V gene TRBV2 combines with J gene TRBJ2-7; unclear D gene. This CDR3 contains 14 residues. Trimming removed 3 bases from V and 6 bases from J, with 15 bases in between. The germline V gene encodes CDR1 SNHLY and CDR2 FYNNEI. This CDR3 reads CASSEISTSFEQYF. Here the CDR3 DNA reads TGTGCCAGCAGTGAGATTAGCACGTCGTTCGAGCAGTACTTC.

The V call is TRBV14, the J call TRBJ1-2; D ambiguous. This CDR3 has 13 amino acids. CDR1 is SGHDN and CDR2 is FVKESK in the germline V gene. Trimming removed 1 base at V and 8 bases at J, with 11 bases between. CDR3 DNA: TGTGCCAGCAGCCAAGGTACATCCCTGGGCTACACCTTC. It yields the protein CASSQGTSLGYTF.

The rearrangement links TRBV7-8 to TRBJ2-1, with D tentatively TRBD2 (5 bases). CDR1 SGHVS and CDR2 FQNEAQ come from the germline V gene. The V end was cut by 0 bases, the J end by 1 base, with 10 bases between. The CDR3 length is 16 residues. CDR3 region: CASSLAGVLSYNEQFF. In DNA, the CDR3 is TGTGCCAGCAGCTTAGCGGGAGTCCTTTCCTACAATGAGCAGTTCTTC.

Only one count was recorded for this clone. The rearrangement joins TRBV19 to TRBJ2-2; no clear D gene. The germline V gene encodes CDR1 LNHDA and CDR2 SQIVND (reference sequence). Trimming cost V 3 bases and J 4 bases, with 15 bases left between them. The CDR3 length is 16 residues. The CDR3 loop reads CASSILAAISTGELFF. CDR3 sequence (DNA): TGTGCCAGTAGTATTTTGGCAGCTATTTCCACCGGGGAGCTGTTTTTT.

The gene calls are TRBV13 and TRBJ1-3; 12 bases agree with TRBD1. V was clipped by 5 bases and J by 8 bases; unmatched bases: 4. CDR1 and CDR2 (germline): PRHDT, FYEKMQ (reference sequence). The CDR3 runs 14 residues. CDR3 bases: TGTGCCAGCAGCAGTGGGACAGGGGGCTACACCATATATTTT. This gives the protein CASSSGTGGYTIYF.

In its sample, this clone was seen once. V is TRBV6-1 and J is TRBJ1-1; D possibly corresponds to TRBD1 (6 bases). This CDR3 contains 15 residues. The germline CDR1 and CDR2 sequences are MNHNS and SASEGT. V gave up 3 bases and J gave up 0 bases, with 11 bases separating them. CDR3 DNA sequence: TGTGCCAGCAGTGATGGGGGACAATTGAACACTGAAGCTTTCTTT. Its translation: CASSDGGQLNTEAFF.

This clone was seen only a few times. V is TRBV13 and J is TRBJ1-2; the D is unclear. Deletions cut 0 bases from V and 4 bases from J, with 0 bases between. CDR1 and CDR2 from the germline V gene are PRHDT and FYEKMQ (reference sequence). The CDR3 has 11 amino acids. The CDR3 reads CASSLGYGYTF. CDR3 nucleotide sequence: TGTGCCAGCAGCTTAGGCTATGGCTACACCTTC.

This chain joins TRBV27 and TRBJ2-2, with D unclear. V lost 8 bases and J 7 bases, leaving 17 bases between the germline ends. Germline V gene lookup returns CDR1 MNHEY and CDR2 SMNVEV (reference sequence). The CDR3 sequence is 14 residues long. The CDR3 here is CASRANGWNGELFF. CDR3 sequence (DNA): TGTGCCAGCCGGGCGAACGGGTGGAACGGGGAGCTGTTTTTT.

The chain has TRBV3-1 (or the pseudogene TRBV3-2) and TRBJ1-1; D gene ambiguous. Trimming stripped 1 base from V and 3 bases from J, with 12 bases between. The germline gives CDR1 LGHDT, CDR2 YNNKEL (reference sequence). The CDR3 runs 15 residues. CDR3 bases: TGTGCCAGCAGCCAAGGGGCAACCGGGGACACTGAAGCTTTCTTT. Translating gives CASSQGATGDTEAFF.

The chain is built from TRBV7-3 and TRBJ2-1; D is ambiguous. The CDR3 has 15 residues. In germline, CDR1 is SGHTA, CDR2 FQGTGA. The V end lost 3 bases, the J end lost 5 bases, and 14 bases lay between the germline ends. The CDR3 sequence is CASSFNAISHNEQFF. The CDR3 nucleotides read TGTGCCAGCAGCTTTAACGCCATTTCCCACAATGAGCAGTTCTTC.

The rearrangement joins TRBV5-4 to TRBJ2-2; tentative D call: TRBD2 (6 bases). The CDR3 extends over 15 amino acids. V lost 5 bases and J lost 3, with 14 bases in between. CDR1 is SGHNT, CDR2 YYREEE, per germline (reference sequence). In nucleotides, the CDR3 is TGTGCCAGCAGGACGGGACTGGTGGACACCGGGGAGCTGTTTTTT. Translation: CASRTGLVDTGELFF.

The rearrangement links TRBV6-5 to TRBJ1-6, with 8 positions matching TRBD1. The CDR3 extends over 14 amino acids. V lost 5 bases to trimming and J lost 7 bases; unmatched junction nucleotides: 4. Germline lookup yields CDR1 MNHEY and CDR2 SVGAGI. The CDR3 DNA sequence: TGTGCCAGCAGTCGACAGGGGTGGAATTCACCCCTCCACTTT. It is translated as CASSRQGWNSPLHF.

This clone showed up just a few times. V and J are TRBV19 and TRBJ2-7; no firm D call. The germline V gene has CDR1 LNHDA and CDR2 SQIVND (reference sequence). The CDR3 totals 14 residues. V gave up 2 bases and J gave up 7 bases, with 15 bases separating them. CDR3 sequence: CASSISSALKEQYF. CDR3 DNA: TGTGCCAGTAGTATATCCAGTGCCCTTAAGGAGCAGTACTTC.

This chain uses TRBV19 with TRBJ2-5; 11 nucleotides match TRBD1. The CDR3 is made up of 17 amino acids. Trimming took 5 bases from V and 2 from J; bases not matched to a gene: 10. Germline V gene sequence: CDR1 LNHDA, CDR2 SQIVND (reference sequence). The CDR3 loop is CASSAGQGASWQETQYF. The DNA for the CDR3 is TGTGCCAGTAGTGCAGGACAGGGGGCCTCGTGGCAAGAGACCCAGTACTTC.

The rearrangement uses TRBV6-5 and TRBJ1-6; 11 bases fit TRBD1. Germline trimming cut 6 bases from V and 10 bases from J; bases unmatched to any gene: 5. In germline, CDR1 is MNHEY, CDR2 SVGAGI. CDR3 length: 14 amino acids. The CDR3 protein is CASRRDRGVSPLHF. CDR3 nucleotide sequence: TGTGCCAGCAGAAGGGACAGGGGGGTCTCACCCCTCCACTTT.

The rearrangement uses TRBV28 and TRBJ2-3; the D gene is possibly TRBD1 (6 bases). The CDR3 contains 15 residues. The V end lost 4 bases, the J end lost 0 bases, and 11 bases lay between the germline ends. Germline CDR1 reads MDHEN; CDR2 reads SYDVKM. The CDR3 DNA is TGTGCCAGCAGTTCCGACAGGACTAGCACAGATACGCAGTATTTT. Protein sequence: CASSSDRTSTDTQYF. Based on the CDR3 plus reference TRBV28 and TRBJ2-3, the full variable domain is DVKVTQSSRYLVKRTGEKVFLECVQDMDHENMFWYRQDPGLGLRLIYFSYDVKMKEKGDIPEGYSVSREKKERFSLILESASTNQTSMYLCASSSDRTSTDTQYFGPGTRLTVL.

V usage is TRBV25-1 and J usage is TRBJ2-1; maybe TRBD2 (5 bases). Trimming left V 0 bases short and J 10 bases short, with 10 bases between. Germline V gene data show CDR1 as MGHDK and CDR2 as SYGVNS. CDR3 length: 13 amino acids. The chain's CDR3 is CASSEYLTNEQFF. CDR3 coding DNA: TGTGCCAGCAGTGAATATTTGACTAACGAGCAGTTCTTC. The entire variable domain, with the rest obtained from reference TRBV25-1 and TRBJ2-1, is as follows: EADIYQTPRYLVIGTGKKITLECSQTMGHDKMYWYQQDPGMELHLIHYSYGVNSTEKGDLSSESTVSRIRTEHFPLTLESARPSHTSQYLCASSEYLTNEQFFGPGTRLTVL.

CDR3 amino acids: CAWSSRDRREYF. CDR3 bases: TGTGCCTGGAGTAGCCGGGACAGAAGGGAGTACTTC. The V call is TRBV30, the J call TRBJ2-7; TRBD1 agrees at 7 bases. Per the germline V gene, CDR1 is GTSNPN and CDR2 is SVGIG (reference sequence). Trimming cost V 2 bases and J 11 bases; bases outside gene matches: 9. CDR3 length: 12 amino acids.

This chain connects TRBV10-2 to TRBJ2-7; TRBD1 matches 11 bases. The CDR3 has 15 residues. V shed 6 bases, J shed 5 bases, and the junction held 9 bases outside the gene matches. The germline gives CDR1 WSHSY, CDR2 SAAADI. CDR3 in amino acids: CASSPRTGGYNEQYF. Written as DNA, the CDR3 is TGCGCCAGCAGCCCCCGGACAGGGGGCTATAACGAGCAGTACTTC.

The chain is built from TRBV24-1 and TRBJ2-1; perhaps TRBD2 as D (6 bases). V lost 1 base and J lost 6, with 12 bases in between. Germline values: CDR1 KGHDR, CDR2 SFDVKD. CDR3 length: 15 amino acids. The CDR3 reads CATSDLGGARNEQFF. DNA for the CDR3: TGTGCCACCAGTGATTTAGGAGGGGCGCGCAATGAGCAGTTCTTC.